These 26 T cell receptor beta chains share one sample of origin, sequenced in a study of control samples from healthy donors and cancer patients. Some clones are missing from TCRdb's copy, which holds only in-frame ones; the method was immunoSEQ multiplex PCR. This table has about 410,000 clones, 90% appearing once. Sequencing was carried out using PBMCs. Every receptor here comes from a man between 35 and 55 years old with head and neck cancer.

This clone was seen a handful of times. V and J are TRBV28 and TRBJ1-5, with 9 bases aligning to TRBD1. After removal of 6 bases from V and 7 bases from J, the junction contained 10 bases not matched to a gene. The germline V gene encodes CDR1 MDHEN and CDR2 SYDVKM. The CDR3 extends over 15 amino acids. The chain's CDR3 is CASRTNRGPSQPQHF. The CDR3 region has the DNA TGTGCCAGCAGAACAAACAGGGGGCCAAGCCAGCCCCAGCATTTT.

The rearrangement links TRBV5-1 to TRBJ1-5; a possible D gene is TRBD1 (5 bases). The CDR3 has 15 amino acids. Trimming removed 0 bases at V and 7 bases at J, with 14 bases between. CDR1 SGHRS and CDR2 YFSETQ come from the germline V gene. As DNA, the CDR3 is TGCGCCAGCAGCTTGGCCTCGGGTAGGGGCCAGCCCCAGCATTTT. Translated, it gives CASSLASGRGQPQHF.

This sequence joins TRBV19 and TRBJ2-3; TRBD2 aligns across 7 bases. V shed 3 bases and J 4 bases; nucleotides not matched to a gene: 4. Germline CDR1 and CDR2: LNHDA and SQIVND (reference sequence). The CDR3 has 14 amino acids. In nucleotides, the CDR3 is TGTGCCAGTAGTATTAACGGGGGGTCAGATACGCAGTATTTT. Its translation: CASSINGGSDTQYF.

The CDR3 DNA sequence: TGTGCCAGCAGTGAAGCGGGCGGGGGGGCTTCAGGTACGCAGTATTTT. It codes for CASSEAGGGASGTQYF. The chain employs TRBV6-1 and TRBJ2-3; 9 nucleotides match TRBD2. The V and J ends lost 0 bases and 8 bases, in that order; junction bases with no gene match: 9. CDR1 is MNHNS and CDR2 is SASEGT in the germline V gene. This CDR3 is 16 amino acids long.

This clone turned up a few times. This chain connects TRBV11-2 to TRBJ2-2, with a possible D match to TRBD1 (5 bases). CDR1 and CDR2 from the germline V gene are SGHAT and FQNNGV. CDR3 length: 14 residues. With 3 bases removed from V and 4 bases from J, the gap between germline ends came to 9 bases. The CDR3 loop is CASSLGRATGELFF. The DNA for the CDR3 is TGTGCCAGCAGCTTGGGCAGGGCCACCGGGGAGCTGTTTTTT.

This rearrangement joins TRBV7-9 to TRBJ1-4; 8 bases are a match to TRBD1. The germline CDR1 and CDR2 sequences are SEHNR and FQNEAQ (reference sequence). V was clipped by 4 bases and J by 8 bases; unmatched bases: 9. The CDR3 runs to 15 residues. CDR3 region: CASSSTGGGSEKLFF. CDR3 sequence (DNA): TGTGCCAGCAGCTCCACAGGGGGAGGTAGCGAAAAACTGTTTTTT.

J is TRBJ2-3 and V is TRBV9; no reliable D call. CDR3 length equals 14 residues. Trimming took 3 bases from V and 3 from J, leaving 11 bases between them. The germline gives CDR1 SGDLS, CDR2 YYNGEE. The CDR3 nucleotides read TGTGCCAGCAGCGGGCGCCTCGCTACAGATACGCAGTATTTT. Its translation: CASSGRLATDTQYF.

The chain employs TRBV7-9 and TRBJ1-4; D may be TRBD1 (6 bases). Germline assignment: CDR1 SEHNR and CDR2 FQNEAQ (reference sequence). Trimming left V 5 bases short and J 7 bases short, with 14 bases between. The length of the CDR3 is 14 residues. CDR3: CASSPQGFGEKLFF. For the CDR3, the DNA is TGTGCCAGCAGCCCCCAGGGGTTCGGTGAAAAACTGTTTTTT.

The rearrangement links TRBV7-9 to TRBJ2-7, with D possibly called TRBD1 or TRBD2 (5 bases each). This CDR3 contains 13 residues. V lost 2 bases and J 7 bases, leaving 12 bases between the germline ends. Germline CDR1 is SEHNR and CDR2 is FQNEAQ (reference sequence). The CDR3 sequence is CASSLIGTGEQYF. DNA for the CDR3: TGTGCCAGCAGCTTAATCGGGACGGGGGAGCAGTACTTC.

This clone was picked up one time. This chain connects TRBV6-6 to TRBJ2-7; D remains ambiguous. The CDR3 runs to 12 residues. With 6 bases removed from V and 2 bases from J, the gap between germline ends came to 8 bases. The germline V gene encodes CDR1 MNHNY and CDR2 SVGAGI (reference sequence). The CDR3 DNA reads as TGTGCCAGCAGCCCCCTAGCCTACGAGCAGTACTTC. Residues: CASSPLAYEQYF.

The genes are TRBV3-1 (or the pseudogene TRBV3-2) and TRBJ1-2; the D is unclear. Trimming cost V 4 bases and J 3 bases, with 18 bases left between them. Germline lookup yields CDR1 LGHDT and CDR2 YNNKEL (reference sequence). The CDR3 is made up of 16 amino acids. CDR3: CASSPGLVRRYYGYTF. In DNA form, the CDR3 reads TGTGCCAGCAGCCCTGGCCTTGTCAGAAGATACTATGGCTACACCTTC.

CDR3 in DNA: TGTGCCAGCTCCTCCGGACTAGCGGACCCCTACGAGCAGTACTTC. It specifies CASSSGLADPYEQYF. The V and J genes are TRBV18 and TRBJ2-7; 10 bases are shared with TRBD2. This CDR3 is built from 15 residues. Germline CDR1 reads KGHSH; CDR2 reads LQKENI. Trimming at V came to 6 bases and at J to 2 bases, leaving 7 bases not matched to a gene.

The V call is TRBV27, the J call TRBJ2-7, with D perhaps matching TRBD2 (5 bases). The germline CDR1 and CDR2 sequences are MNHEY and SMNVEV (reference sequence). This CDR3 is built from 14 residues. Trimming removed 9 bases from V and 3 bases from J, with 18 bases in between. CDR3 amino acids: CASRLRAPYYEQYF. CDR3 sequence (DNA): TGTGCCAGTCGGCTGAGGGCTCCGTACTACGAGCAGTACTTC.

V gene TRBV9 combines with J gene TRBJ2-5; D call uncertain. With 2 bases removed from V and 2 bases from J, the gap between germline ends came to 10 bases. Per the germline V gene, CDR1 is SGDLS and CDR2 is YYNGEE. This CDR3 region has 14 residues. CDR3 amino acids: CASSVTARQETQYF. CDR3 coding DNA: TGTGCCAGCAGCGTTACAGCTAGACAAGAGACCCAGTACTTC.

The chain uses TRBV14 and TRBJ2-1; D uncertain. Germline V CDR1 and CDR2: SGHDN, FVKESK. Trimming removed 1 base from V and 11 bases from J, with 9 bases in between. The CDR3 runs to 12 residues. CDR3: CASSQAGVKQFF. In DNA form, the CDR3 reads TGTGCCAGCAGCCAAGCAGGAGTGAAGCAGTTCTTC. Based on the CDR3 plus reference TRBV14 and TRBJ2-1, the full variable domain is EAGVTQFPSHSVIEKGQTVTLRCDPISGHDNLYWYRRVMGKEIKFLLHFVKESKQDESGMPNNRFLAERTGGTYSTLKVQPAELEDSGVYFCASSQAGVKQFFGPGTRLTVL.

This clone came up a few times. The CDR3 bases are TGTGCCAGCAGTGCTCGGACTACCATCACCGGGGAGCTGTTTTTT. This sequence encodes CASSARTTITGELFF. The chain employs TRBV3-1 (or the pseudogene TRBV3-2) and TRBJ2-2, with D tentatively TRBD2 (6 bases). The CDR3 runs 15 residues. V lost 6 bases, J lost 4 bases, and 15 bases lay in between. In germline, CDR1 is LGHDT, CDR2 YNNKEL (reference sequence).

The CDR3 region is CASSQDRTGGENIQYF. CDR3 DNA: TGTGCCAGCAGCCAAGACAGGACAGGGGGCGAAAACATTCAGTACTTC. The chain recombines TRBV3-1 (or the pseudogene TRBV3-2) with TRBJ2-4, with 11 positions matching TRBD1. V dropped 0 bases and J dropped 5; count of bases not matched to a gene: 3. CDR1 LGHDT and CDR2 YNNKEL come from the germline V gene (reference sequence). The CDR3 covers 16 residues.

The chain uses TRBV9 and TRBJ1-6; a weak D match, TRBD1 (6 bases). V lost 4 bases, J lost 9 bases, and 14 bases lay in between. This CDR3 is 14 amino acids long. Germline CDR1 SGDLS, CDR2 YYNGEE. CDR3 nucleotide sequence: TGTGCCAGCAGCCCGGACAGAAATCCTTCACCCCTCCACTTT. Protein product: CASSPDRNPSPLHF.

V usage is TRBV5-5 and J usage is TRBJ1-1, with D hard to call. The CDR3 spans 14 residues. Trimming pared 2 bases from V and 3 bases from J, leaving 11 bases between. Germline V gene sequence: CDR1 SGHKS, CDR2 YYEKEE (reference sequence). The CDR3 loop is CASSFFSEYTEAFF. In nucleotides, the CDR3 is TGTGCCAGCAGCTTTTTCTCAGAGTACACTGAAGCTTTCTTT.

This clone was seen more than once but under ten times. V and J are TRBV5-1 and TRBJ1-1; D possibly corresponds to TRBD1 (6 bases). Germline lookup yields CDR1 SGHRS and CDR2 YFSETQ. The ends were cut back, 4 bases at V and 6 bases at J, with 16 bases in the middle. The CDR3 totals 14 residues. The CDR3 bases are TGCGCCAGCAGCCGTCAGCAGGGGTCTCCTGAAGCTTTCTTT. This codes for CASSRQQGSPEAFF.

The CDR3: CASSPGLQETQYF. Written as DNA, the CDR3 is TGCGCCAGCAGCCCGGGACTTCAAGAGACCCAGTACTTC. The gene calls are TRBV5-1 and TRBJ2-5; D may be TRBD2 (6 bases). This CDR3 has 13 residues. The germline V gene encodes CDR1 SGHRS and CDR2 YFSETQ. Between the trimmed V and J ends, which lost 4 bases and 2 bases, there was a span of 9 bases.

The chain recombines TRBV4-1 with TRBJ2-2; 13 nucleotides line up with TRBD2. The CDR3 is 16 residues long. The V gene's germline CDR1 is MGHRA and CDR2 YSYEKL. J lost 4 bases, V lost 4 bases, and 3 bases had no gene match. The CDR3 reads CASSPGTSGITGELFF. The DNA of the CDR3 is TGCGCCAGCAGCCCGGGGACTAGCGGGATCACCGGGGAGCTGTTTTTT.

V gene TRBV2 combines with J gene TRBJ2-2; TRBD2 aligns across 7 bases. The CDR3 is 15 residues long. V dropped 6 bases and J dropped 4; count of bases not matched to a gene: 8. The V gene's germline CDR1 is SNHLY and CDR2 FYNNEI. The CDR3 reads CASSYSGKFTGELFF. The CDR3 coding sequence is TGTGCCAGCAGCTACAGCGGGAAGTTCACCGGGGAGCTGTTTTTT.

For this clone: This sample also contains other DNA sequences that code for the same CDR3. The V and J genes are TRBV28 and TRBJ2-7; D not resolved. Germline CDR1 is MDHEN and CDR2 is SYDVKM. Trimming removed 3 bases from V and 4 bases from J, with 4 bases in between. The CDR3 has 11 residues. The CDR3 nucleotides are TGTGCCAGCAGTTTGACGTACGAGCAGTACTTC. Its translation is CASSLTYEQYF.

The chain recombines TRBV5-1 with TRBJ1-6; weak D call: TRBD1 (5 bases). This CDR3 is built from 14 residues. Trimming left V 9 bases short and J 10 bases short, with 20 bases between. Germline lookup yields CDR1 SGHRS and CDR2 YFSETQ. Written as DNA, the CDR3 is TGCGCCACCCCTCCCTGGGGCCTAGGGTCACCCCTCCACTTT. Its protein product is CATPPWGLGSPLHF.

This chain uses TRBV5-1 with TRBJ2-1; TRBD1 matches 8 bases. The germline CDR1 and CDR2 sequences are SGHRS and YFSETQ. The CDR3 is made up of 14 amino acids. The J segment lost 4 bases and the V segment lost 4 bases, leaving 4 bases of the junction unmatched. This CDR3 reads CASSTRQGYNEQFF. CDR3 coding DNA: TGCGCCAGCAGCACCCGACAGGGGTACAATGAGCAGTTCTTC. Full variable domain (remainder filled in from reference TRBV5-1 and TRBJ2-1): KAGVTQTPRYLIKTRGQQVTLSCSPISGHRSVSWYQQTPGQGLQFLFEYFSETQRNKGNFPGRFSGRQFSNSRSEMNVSTLELGDSALYLCASSTRQGYNEQFFGPGTRLTVL.